These T cell receptor beta chains were read from a single sample in a study of cytomegalovirus exposure and HLA in healthy donors. Here immunoSEQ multiplex PCR was the method, and the copy in TCRdb shows in-frame clones only, minus some. The sample includes around 90,000 clones, 75% to 85% of them seen just once. Sequenced sample: PBMCs. Source of these receptors: a male donor in good health and CMV-seropositive. Each CDR3 is given with its conserved first and last residue. The D gene is left open where the match is weak. Some rows have no size entry. The others give once, few or many, or a class for an expanded clone.

v_call: TRBV23-1
d_call: TRBD1
clone_size: NA
j_call: TRBJ1-2
cdr3_nt: TGCGCCAGCAGTCCTTTTAACGGACAGGACTTACGATTCTATGGCTACACCTTC
cdr3_aa: CASSPFNGQDLRFYGYTF

v_call: TRBV29-1
d_call: TRBD1
clone_size: NA
j_call: TRBJ1-2
cdr3_nt: TGCAGCGCCTCCGGGACAGGTAACGAGGGGCCATATGGCTACACCTTC
cdr3_aa: CSASGTGNEGPYGYTF

v_call: TRBV7-9
d_call: TRBD1
clone_size: NA
j_call: TRBJ2-5
cdr3_nt: TGTGCCAGCACCCTCCCGGGTGGACAGGGAGAAGTAGAGACCCAGTACTTC
cdr3_aa: CASTLPGGQGEVETQYF

v_call: TRBV2
d_call: NA
clone_size: NA
j_call: TRBJ1-6
cdr3_nt: TGTGCCAGCAGGGTAACCGGGACACTGAATTCACCCCTCCACTTT
cdr3_aa: CASRVTGTLNSPLHF

v_call: TRBV6-1
d_call: NA
clone_size: NA
j_call: TRBJ1-5
cdr3_nt: TGTGCCAGCAGTGAGGGGACTTTCAGGCCCCAGCATTTT
cdr3_aa: CASSEGTFRPQHF

v_call: TRBV6-5
d_call: NA
clone_size: NA
j_call: TRBJ1-1
cdr3_nt: TGTGCCAGCAACGACATGAACACTGAAGCTTTCTTT
cdr3_aa: CASNDMNTEAFF

v_call: TRBV13
d_call: NA
clone_size: NA
j_call: TRBJ2-1
cdr3_nt: TGTGCCAGCAGCATAGGAACAGGGAGCTCCTACAATGAGCAGTTCTTC
cdr3_aa: CASSIGTGSSYNEQFF

v_call: TRBV29-1
d_call: NA
clone_size: NA
j_call: TRBJ2-1
cdr3_nt: TGCAGCGCACCACCCCAGGGCAATGAGCAGTTCTTC
cdr3_aa: CSAPPQGNEQFF

v_call: TRBV18
d_call: TRBD2
clone_size: NA
j_call: TRBJ2-5
cdr3_nt: TGTGCCAGCTCACCCTCCGGAATTAGCGGGGGGAAAGAGACCCAGTACTTC
cdr3_aa: CASSPSGISGGKETQYF

v_call: TRBV13
d_call: NA
clone_size: NA
j_call: TRBJ2-3
cdr3_nt: TGTGCCAGCAGCTTAAGGTGGGGCTGGGAGTATTTT
cdr3_aa: CASSLRWGWEYF

v_call: TRBV12-5
d_call: NA
clone_size: once
j_call: TRBJ2-7
cdr3_nt: TGTGCTAGTGGTTTGGTAGGACAGTACGAGCAGTACTTC
cdr3_aa: CASGLVGQYEQYF

v_call: TRBV5-8
d_call: NA
clone_size: few
j_call: TRBJ2-5
cdr3_nt: TGTGCCAGCAGCTTGTTCCCCGGGGAGACCCAGTACTTC
cdr3_aa: CASSLFPGETQYF

v_call: TRBV5-1
d_call: TRBD2
clone_size: NA
j_call: TRBJ2-3
cdr3_nt: TGCGCCAGCAGCTTGCCAGCGGGGGGCACAGATACGCAGTATTTT
cdr3_aa: CASSLPAGGTDTQYF

v_call: TRBV2
d_call: NA
clone_size: NA
j_call: TRBJ1-2
cdr3_nt: TGTGCCAGCAGTGAAGGCAGGGGTGTCTATGGCTACACCTTC
cdr3_aa: CASSEGRGVYGYTF

v_call: TRBV6-5
d_call: NA
clone_size: once
j_call: TRBJ1-2
cdr3_nt: TGTGCCAGCAGTTACTCTTATAGGGGCGGCTACACCTTC
cdr3_aa: CASSYSYRGGYTF

v_call: TRBV30
d_call: NA
clone_size: NA
j_call: TRBJ1-4
cdr3_nt: TGTGCCTGGAGTTCAGAGGCTAATGAAAAACTGTTTTTT
cdr3_aa: CAWSSEANEKLFF

v_call: TRBV9
d_call: TRBD1
clone_size: NA
j_call: TRBJ1-5
cdr3_nt: TGTGCCAGCAGCGCCGGACAGGGTCGGAATCAGCCCCAGCATTTT
cdr3_aa: CASSAGQGRNQPQHF

v_call: TRBV10-1
d_call: TRBD2
clone_size: NA
j_call: TRBJ2-3
cdr3_nt: TGCGCCAGCAGCGTGACTAGCGGGGTCAGTACAGATACGCAGTATTTT
cdr3_aa: CASSVTSGVSTDTQYF

v_call: TRBV27
d_call: NA
clone_size: NA
j_call: TRBJ2-7
cdr3_nt: TGTGCCAGCAGTCCCCCTGGGACTGATACCTACGAGCAGTACTTC
cdr3_aa: CASSPPGTDTYEQYF

v_call: TRBV20-1
d_call: TRBD1
clone_size: NA
j_call: TRBJ2-4
cdr3_nt: TGCAGTGCGCCGACAGGGATCTGCCTCTTC
cdr3_aa: CSAPTGICLF

v_call: TRBV5-1
d_call: TRBD2
clone_size: once
j_call: TRBJ2-1
cdr3_nt: TGCGCCAGCAGCGCGACTAGCGGGGGGCACAATGAGCAGTTCTTC
cdr3_aa: CASSATSGGHNEQFF

v_call: TRBV2
d_call: NA
clone_size: NA
j_call: TRBJ1-6
cdr3_nt: TGTGCCAGCAGTGATATGAACAGCAGGTCACCCCTCCACTTT
cdr3_aa: CASSDMNSRSPLHF

v_call: TRBV10-1
d_call: NA
clone_size: few
j_call: TRBJ1-1
cdr3_nt: TGCGCCAGCAGTGACGAAAGGGGAGGAAACACTGAAGCTTTCTTT
cdr3_aa: CASSDERGGNTEAFF

v_call: TRBV14
d_call: NA
clone_size: NA
j_call: TRBJ1-2
cdr3_nt: TGTGCCAGCAGCCAAGATCTCCCCCGCGGCTATGGCTACACCTTC
cdr3_aa: CASSQDLPRGYGYTF

v_call: TRBV18
d_call: TRBD1
clone_size: NA
j_call: TRBJ2-7
cdr3_nt: TGTGCCAGCTCACCCCTAAAACAGGGGGCAGGGGGCGAGCAGTACTTC
cdr3_aa: CASSPLKQGAGGEQYF

v_call: TRBV5-4
d_call: NA
clone_size: NA
j_call: TRBJ2-1
cdr3_nt: TGTGCCAGCAGATTTACAGGCGCTAGTGAGCAGTTCTTC
cdr3_aa: CASRFTGASEQFF

v_call: TRBV4-1
d_call: NA
clone_size: NA
j_call: TRBJ2-5
cdr3_nt: TGCGCCAGCAGCCAAGAATCATTCCAGGAGACCCAGTACTTC
cdr3_aa: CASSQESFQETQYF

v_call: TRBV6-4
d_call: TRBD1
clone_size: NA
j_call: TRBJ2-7
cdr3_nt: TGTGCCAGCAGTGACTCCCCGGGACAGAGACCCTACGAGCAGTACTTC
cdr3_aa: CASSDSPGQRPYEQYF

v_call: TRBV6-5
d_call: NA
clone_size: NA
j_call: TRBJ1-5
cdr3_nt: TGTGCCAGCAGCAGCCCTGGGCGCAATCAGCCCCAGCATTTT
cdr3_aa: CASSSPGRNQPQHF

v_call: TRBV7-2
d_call: TRBD1
clone_size: NA
j_call: TRBJ1-1
cdr3_nt: TGTGCCAGCAGCCTTGACAGGGGGCGGACTGAAGCTTTCTTT
cdr3_aa: CASSLDRGRTEAFF

v_call: TRBV5-1
d_call: NA
clone_size: NA
j_call: TRBJ1-2
cdr3_nt: TGCGCCAGCAGCTTGGCTGAGAACTATGGCTACACCTTC
cdr3_aa: CASSLAENYGYTF

v_call: TRBV11-3
d_call: NA
clone_size: NA
j_call: TRBJ1-1
cdr3_nt: TGTGCCAGCAGCTTCTCACAGGGAAAAACTGAAGCTTTCTTT
cdr3_aa: CASSFSQGKTEAFF

v_call: TRBV4-2
d_call: NA
clone_size: NA
j_call: TRBJ1-4
cdr3_nt: TGTGCCAGCAGCCAGGGGGATGCAGGGGATGAAAAACTGTTTTTT
cdr3_aa: CASSQGDAGDEKLFF

v_call: TRBV29-1
d_call: NA
clone_size: NA
j_call: TRBJ1-2
cdr3_nt: TGCAGCGTTGAGGAAAACCGGAGGGCCTATGGCTACACCTTC
cdr3_aa: CSVEENRRAYGYTF

v_call: TRBV29-1
d_call: NA
clone_size: NA
j_call: TRBJ1-1
cdr3_nt: TGCAGCGTTGACCCAGGGAACACTGAAGCTTTCTTT
cdr3_aa: CSVDPGNTEAFF

v_call: TRBV6-1
d_call: NA
clone_size: few
j_call: TRBJ1-5
cdr3_nt: TGTGCCAGCAGTGAAGGCCCAGGGCATCGGCAGCCCCAGCATTTT
cdr3_aa: CASSEGPGHRQPQHF

v_call: TRBV29-1
d_call: TRBD1
clone_size: NA
j_call: TRBJ1-1
cdr3_nt: TGCAGCGTTGGAGGGGCCAGGGGGCGCGACGACACTGAAGCTTTCTTT
cdr3_aa: CSVGGARGRDDTEAFF

v_call: TRBV27
d_call: TRBD1
clone_size: NA
j_call: TRBJ1-2
cdr3_nt: TGTGCCAGCAGTCTAGGCCGACAGGGTAGCTACACCTTC
cdr3_aa: CASSLGRQGSYTF

v_call: TRBV4-1
d_call: TRBD1
clone_size: NA
j_call: TRBJ1-2
cdr3_nt: TGCGCCAGCAGCCAAGAAGGAGGGACAGGGGTTGTGATTCGTGGCTACACCTTC
cdr3_aa: CASSQEGGTGVVIRGYTF

v_call: TRBV9
d_call: NA
clone_size: NA
j_call: TRBJ1-1
cdr3_nt: TGTGCCAGCAGCGTAGCGGGGGACACTGAAGCTTTCTTT
cdr3_aa: CASSVAGDTEAFF

v_call: TRBV7-6
d_call: TRBD1
clone_size: NA
j_call: TRBJ1-5
cdr3_nt: TGTGCCAGCAGCTCCTTAGGACAGGTCAATCAGCCCCAGCATTTT
cdr3_aa: CASSSLGQVNQPQHF